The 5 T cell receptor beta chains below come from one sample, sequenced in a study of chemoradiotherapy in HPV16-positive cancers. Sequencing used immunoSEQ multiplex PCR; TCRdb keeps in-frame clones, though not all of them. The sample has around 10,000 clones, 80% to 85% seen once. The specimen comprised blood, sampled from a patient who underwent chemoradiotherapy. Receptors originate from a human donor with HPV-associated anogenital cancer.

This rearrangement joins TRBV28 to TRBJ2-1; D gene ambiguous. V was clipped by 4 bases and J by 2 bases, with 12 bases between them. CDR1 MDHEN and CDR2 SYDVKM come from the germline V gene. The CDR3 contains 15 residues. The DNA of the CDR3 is TGTGCCAGCAGTTCCCCAACGGGCCCCTACAATGAGCAGTTCTTC. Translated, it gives CASSSPTGPYNEQFF.

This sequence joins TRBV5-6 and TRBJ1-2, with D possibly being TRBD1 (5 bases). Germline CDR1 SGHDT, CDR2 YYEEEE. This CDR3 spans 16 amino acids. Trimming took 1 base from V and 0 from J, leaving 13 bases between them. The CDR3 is CASSLLTDWANYGYTF. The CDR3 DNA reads TGTGCCAGCAGCTTGTTGACAGATTGGGCTAACTATGGCTACACCTTC.

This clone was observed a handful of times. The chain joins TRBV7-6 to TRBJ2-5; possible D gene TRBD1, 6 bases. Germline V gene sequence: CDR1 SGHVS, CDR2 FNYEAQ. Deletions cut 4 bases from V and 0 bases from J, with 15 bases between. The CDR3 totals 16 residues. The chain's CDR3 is CASSSGRRTDQETQYF. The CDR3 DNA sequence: TGTGCCAGCAGCTCGGGACGTCGGACAGACCAAGAGACCCAGTACTTC.

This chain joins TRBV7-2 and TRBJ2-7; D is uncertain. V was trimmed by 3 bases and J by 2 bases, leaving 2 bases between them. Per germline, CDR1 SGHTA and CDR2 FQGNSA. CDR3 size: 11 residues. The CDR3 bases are TGTGCCAGCAGCTTCACCTACGAGCAGTACTTC. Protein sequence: CASSFTYEQYF.

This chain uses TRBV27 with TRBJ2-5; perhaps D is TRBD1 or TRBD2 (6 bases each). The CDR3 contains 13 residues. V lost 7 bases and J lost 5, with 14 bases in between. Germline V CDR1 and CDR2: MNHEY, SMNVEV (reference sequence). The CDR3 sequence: CASKEGGRETQYF. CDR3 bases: TGTGCCAGCAAAGAGGGGGGTCGGGAGACCCAGTACTTC.